The clone carrying this T cell receptor (beta chain) was observed at least ten times. Antigen specificity is unknown. The data were obtained in a study of CD8 T cells in ankylosing spondylitis. Overall study findings and caveats: The study identified a TCR beta motif of fewer than 10 highly homologous variants that appeared characteristic of ankylosing spondylitis blood.

MiXCR was run by TCRdb on the 5' RACE reads, yielding one entry per CDR3 protein. The table has 250,000 or so distinct CDR3 sequences, under 12% seen once. Material for sequencing was blood, either unsorted or a sorted T cell fraction (not recorded which). This receptor was taken from a male donor with ankylosing spondylitis or in good health (not recorded which).

CDR3 protein: CASSRTVLNEKLFF. In DNA form, the CDR3 reads TGTGCCAGCAGCCGTACAGTCTTGAATGAAAAACTGTTTTTT. The chain employs TRBV14 and TRBJ1-4, with D unresolved. The germline gives CDR1 SGHDN, CDR2 FVKESK. Trimming removed 4 bases from V and 5 bases from J, with 11 bases in between. The CDR3 has 14 residues.